This TCR beta chain was recorded in a study of blood T cells in healthy people across ages. Study outcomes and limitations: Roughly linearly, TCR beta diversity per million T cells fell as age increased.

As regards this clonotype: Its antigen is as yet unknown.

Each sample had at least 7 million PBMCs isolated. With a J-beta primer mix and a sample-barcoded 5' primer, a second PCR ran about 7 to 12 cycles. MiXCR, applied by TCRdb to the 5' RACE reads, yields one record per CDR3 protein. The table has under 2,000,000 distinct CDR3 sequences, about 50% seen once; the top ten hold around 2.1%. This sequence was found in a woman aged 40-49 years in good health. The specimen was blood.

The CDR3 nucleotides read TGTGCCAGCAGCGTAGCCGGGGGCGGCTCCGGCTACACCTTC. This codes for CASSVAGGGSGYTF. V usage is TRBV9 and J usage is TRBJ1-2, with D perhaps TRBD1 (6 bases). The CDR3 runs to 14 residues. Germline V lookup: CDR1 SGDLS, CDR2 YYNGEE. V dropped 0 bases and J dropped 8 bases, with 14 bases sitting between them.